This T cell receptor beta chain was observed in a study of shared clonotypes between healthy human individuals. At the level of the study: Each donor's CD4 naive and CD4 memory cells filled three plates apiece, CD8 naive two, and CD8 memory one.

The CDR3 is 14 residues long. Trimming at V came to 7 bases and at J to 12 bases, leaving 10 bases not matched to a gene. The germline CDR1 and CDR2 sequences are SNHLY and FYNNEI. Broader study findings: Relative to their counterparts shared across all four donors, non-shared clonotypes exhibited diminished generation probabilities. An anticipated effect of sequencing depth on clonotype sharing among donors was recognized.

With regard to this clone: The antigen is undetermined.

Sorted subsets were amplified in replicate PCRs using 200 ng DNA, about 30,000 T cell genomes. The method was immunoSEQ multiplex PCR; TCRdb's version includes in-frame clones alone and lacks a portion of them. The sample has more than 150,000 clones; over 80% are singletons. The sample consisted of naive CD4+ T cells sorted from blood. Stated subset: CD45RA+ positively selected. The chain carries TRBV2 and TRBJ2-3; 13 positions agree with TRBD2. The clonotype was recovered from a woman aged 30 to 39 in good health. DNA for the CDR3: TGTGCCAGCAATCCTAGGACTAGCGGGAGTTCACAGTATTTT. This sequence encodes CASNPRTSGSSQYF.